Shown below are 2 T cell receptor beta chains from a single sample sequenced in a study of naive and memory T cell subsets. An equimolar mix of two oligonucleotides served as the beta constant-region primer for TRBC1 and TRBC2. The ligated cDNA underwent four PCR rounds using SP2 and nested alpha and beta constant-region primers. TCRdb redid the calling of the UMI-ligation and nested PCR reads with MiXCR, one entry per CDR3 protein. The profile shows 95,000 to 150,000 distinct CDR3 sequences, roughly 32% of them singletons. The specimen was central memory CD4+ T cells from blood. These receptors were taken from a human donor in good health.

The chain couples TRBV7-3 to TRBJ2-3, with D possibly called TRBD1 or TRBD2 (6 bases each). The CDR3 is 15 residues long. Trimming took 2 bases from V and 4 from J, leaving 13 bases between them. Germline lookup yields CDR1 SGHTA and CDR2 FQGTGA. CDR3 loop: CASSLLPGAADTQYF. For the CDR3, the DNA is TGTGCCAGCAGCTTACTGCCGGGGGCGGCAGATACGCAGTATTTT.

This clonotype was seen only once. V gene TRBV20-1 combines with J gene TRBJ2-3; 9 bases agree with TRBD2. This CDR3 region has 14 residues. The V gene end was trimmed by 3 bases and the J gene end by 4 bases; junction bases not matched to a gene: 5. Germline CDR1 reads DFQATT; CDR2 reads SNEGSKA (reference sequence). CDR3 DNA: TGCAGTGCTAGTATAGCGGGAGTGGCAGATACGCAGTATTTT. As protein: CSASIAGVADTQYF.